A single sample gave rise to the 12 T cell receptor beta chains below, sequenced in a study of blood T cell repertoires in COVID-19. Clones were read by immunoSEQ multiplex PCR, and TCRdb kept only the in-frame ones, dropping some. The sample shows approximately 60,000 clones, 82% of them seen only once. The sample taken for sequencing was peripheral blood. These receptors came from a woman aged 60-75 years with acute or convalescent COVID-19.

This chain joins TRBV24-1 and TRBJ2-1; 8 bases line up with TRBD1. The germline CDR1 and CDR2 sequences are KGHDR and SFDVKD. The CDR3 runs to 16 residues. V lost 1 base and J lost 8; bases outside the gene matches: 9. DNA for the CDR3: TGTGCCACCAGTGATTTTCGGCAGGGGGCTTTCGATGAGCAGTTCTTC. Translation gives CATSDFRQGAFDEQFF.

The sample holds a few counts of this clone. V is TRBV7-9 and J is TRBJ1-1, with TRBD1 matching 10 bases. Germline loops: CDR1 SEHNR, CDR2 FQNEAQ (reference sequence). With V trimmed by 1 base and J by 4 bases, 9 bases remained unmatched. The CDR3 has 17 amino acids. CDR3 sequence reads: CASSLGQGAKSGTEAFF. The CDR3 nucleotides read TGTGCCAGCAGCTTAGGACAGGGGGCGAAGTCAGGCACTGAAGCTTTCTTT.

The V and J genes are TRBV7-2 and TRBJ1-2; 11 nucleotides align to TRBD1. The germline gives CDR1 SGHTA, CDR2 FQGNSA. CDR3 length equals 15 residues. With V trimmed by 0 bases and J by 4 bases, 1 base remained unmatched. CDR3 loop: CASSLAGQGAYGYTF. CDR3 nucleotide sequence: TGTGCCAGCAGCTTAGCTGGACAGGGGGCCTATGGCTACACCTTC.

This clone was picked up one time. V usage is TRBV29-1 and J usage is TRBJ2-5, with D perhaps TRBD1 (5 bases). From germline, CDR1 is SQVTM and CDR2 ANQGSEA. Trimming shortened V by 7 bases and J by 5 bases, and 14 bases separated the two germline ends. CDR3 length equals 12 residues. The CDR3 is CSASQGTETQYF. DNA for the CDR3: TGCAGCGCCTCTCAGGGCACGGAGACCCAGTACTTC.

This clone was seen a handful of times. The chain has TRBV11-1 and TRBJ2-7, with 10 bases aligning to TRBD2. Germline-derived CDR1 and CDR2 are SGHAT and FQDESV (reference sequence). The CDR3 spans 15 residues. V gave up 5 bases and J gave up 0 bases; unmatched junction bases: 4. The CDR3 loop reads CASSKTSGDSYEQYF. The CDR3 region has the DNA TGTGCCAGCAGCAAAACTAGCGGGGACTCCTACGAGCAGTACTTC.

The J gene is TRBJ1-2, the V gene TRBV30; 7 bases map to TRBD1. CDR1 and CDR2 from the germline V gene are GTSNPN and SVGIG (reference sequence). CDR3 length: 15 residues. Unmatched junction bases numbered 14, after V lost 8 bases and J lost 2 bases. The CDR3 nucleotides read TGTGCCCTCGGCGCCGCAGGGGGATCAAACTATGGCTACACCTTC. This translates into CALGAAGGSNYGYTF.

V usage is TRBV5-8 and J usage is TRBJ1-5; weak D call: TRBD1 (5 bases). The germline V gene encodes CDR1 SGHTS and CDR2 YDEGEE. V was cut by 4 bases and J by 3 bases, with 17 bases left in between. The length of the CDR3 is 16 residues. DNA of the CDR3: TGTGCCAGCAGCCTTCGTCCGGGGGGTCTCAATCAGCCCCAGCATTTT. Amino acids: CASSLRPGGLNQPQHF. Filled out from reference TRBV5-8 and TRBJ1-5, the complete variable domain reads EAGVTQSPTHLIKTRGQQATLRCSPISGHTSVYWYQQALGLGLQFLLWYDEGEERNRGNFPPRFSGRQFPNYSSELNVNALELEDSALYLCASSLRPGGLNQPQHFGDGTRLSIL.

The genes are TRBV18 and TRBJ1-2, with no clear D. V was trimmed by 4 bases and J by 4 bases, leaving 7 bases between them. This CDR3 region has 12 residues. From germline, CDR1 is KGHSH and CDR2 LQKENI. CDR3 amino acids: CASSLDTYGYTF. The CDR3 DNA reads as TGTGCCAGCTCACTCGACACCTATGGCTACACCTTC. The complete variable domain, with remaining parts taken from reference TRBV18 and TRBJ1-2, reads NAGVMQNPRHLVRRRGQEARLRCSPMKGHSHVYWYRQLPEEGLKFMVYLQKENIIDESGMPKERFSAEFPKEGPSILRIQQVVRGDSAAYFCASSLDTYGYTFGSGTRLTVV.

V usage is TRBV9 and J usage is TRBJ1-2; tentative D call: TRBD1 (5 bases). The CDR3 consists of 17 residues. V was pared by 3 bases and J by 0 bases, with 18 bases between. Germline-derived CDR1 and CDR2 are SGDLS and YYNGEE. The CDR3 DNA follows: TGTGCCAGCAGCGAATTCAGGCTGGAAGGGGCTAACTATGGCTACACCTTC. Translating gives CASSEFRLEGANYGYTF.

V and J are TRBV7-2 and TRBJ2-1; D not certain. V dropped 7 bases and J dropped 9 bases, with 16 bases sitting between them. This CDR3 is built from 13 residues. The V gene's germline CDR1 is SGHTA and CDR2 FQGNSA. The DNA of the CDR3 is TGTGCCAGCACTTGGGCCTTTTTCGGTGAGCAGTTCTTC. It translates to CASTWAFFGEQFF.

This chain uses TRBV5-1 with TRBJ2-1; 7 bases are shared with TRBD2. From germline, CDR1 is SGHRS and CDR2 YFSETQ. The J segment lost 2 bases and the V segment lost 0 bases, leaving 2 bases of the junction unmatched. CDR3 length equals 15 residues. CDR3 in amino acids: CASSLEGLPYNEQFF. The CDR3 nucleotides read TGCGCCAGCAGCTTGGAGGGACTACCCTACAATGAGCAGTTCTTC.

The chain combines TRBV5-1 with TRBJ1-3, with TRBD1 as a possible D gene (5 bases). The CDR3 runs 16 residues. V was trimmed by 1 base and J by 0 bases, leaving 11 bases between them. Looked up from germline, CDR1 is SGHRS and CDR2 is YFSETQ. Here the CDR3 reads CASSLPGLSSGNTIYF. CDR3 in DNA: TGCGCCAGCAGCTTGCCGGGACTAAGCTCTGGAAACACCATATATTTT.